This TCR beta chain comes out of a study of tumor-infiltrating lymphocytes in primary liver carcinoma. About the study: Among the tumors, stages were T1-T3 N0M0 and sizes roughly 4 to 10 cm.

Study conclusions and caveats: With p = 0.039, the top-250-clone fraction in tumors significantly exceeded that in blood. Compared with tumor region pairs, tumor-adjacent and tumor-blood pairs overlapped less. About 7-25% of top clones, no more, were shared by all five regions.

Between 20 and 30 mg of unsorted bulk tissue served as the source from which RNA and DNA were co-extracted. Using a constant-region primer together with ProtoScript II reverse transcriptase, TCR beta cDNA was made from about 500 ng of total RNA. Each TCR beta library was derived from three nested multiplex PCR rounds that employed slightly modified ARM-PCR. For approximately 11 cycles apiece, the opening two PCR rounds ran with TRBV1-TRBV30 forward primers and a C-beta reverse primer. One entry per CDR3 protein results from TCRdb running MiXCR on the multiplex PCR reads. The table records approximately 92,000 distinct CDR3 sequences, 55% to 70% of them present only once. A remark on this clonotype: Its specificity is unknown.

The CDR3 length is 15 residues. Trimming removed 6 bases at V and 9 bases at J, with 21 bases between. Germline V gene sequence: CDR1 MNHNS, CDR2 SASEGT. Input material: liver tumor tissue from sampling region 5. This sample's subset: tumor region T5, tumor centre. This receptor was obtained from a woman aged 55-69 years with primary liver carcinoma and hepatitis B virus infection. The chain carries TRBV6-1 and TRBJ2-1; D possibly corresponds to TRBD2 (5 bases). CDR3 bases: TGTGCCAGCAGGTGGACTTGTGGGAGAGAAGGTGAGCAGTTCTTC. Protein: CASRWTCGREGEQFF.